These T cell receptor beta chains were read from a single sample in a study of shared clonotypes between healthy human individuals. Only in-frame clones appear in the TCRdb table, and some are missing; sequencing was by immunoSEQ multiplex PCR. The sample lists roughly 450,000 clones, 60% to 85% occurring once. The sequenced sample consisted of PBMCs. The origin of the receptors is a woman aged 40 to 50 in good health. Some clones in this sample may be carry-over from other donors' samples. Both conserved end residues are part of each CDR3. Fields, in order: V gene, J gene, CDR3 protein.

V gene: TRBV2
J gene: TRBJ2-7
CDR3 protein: CASMRAYEQYF

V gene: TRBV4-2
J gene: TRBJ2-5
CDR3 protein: CASSPRLAGGMEETQYF

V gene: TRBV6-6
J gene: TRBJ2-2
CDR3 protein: CASSYHQYTGELFF

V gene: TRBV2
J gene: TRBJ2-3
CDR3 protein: CASSEPPARSSTDTQYF

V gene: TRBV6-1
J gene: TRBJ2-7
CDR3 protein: CASSRDPPEQYF

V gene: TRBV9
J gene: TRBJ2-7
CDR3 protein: CASSEGTSSYEQYF

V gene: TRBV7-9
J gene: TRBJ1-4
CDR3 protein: CASSLGPPGTGEKLFF

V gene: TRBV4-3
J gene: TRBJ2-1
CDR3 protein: CASSQGLVNEQFF

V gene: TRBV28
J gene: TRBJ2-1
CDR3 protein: CASSILSSASYNEQFF

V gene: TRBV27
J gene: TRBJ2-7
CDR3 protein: CASSYLTSGTGRPRFYEQYF

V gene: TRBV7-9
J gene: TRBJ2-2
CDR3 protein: CASSPWGGPGTGELFF

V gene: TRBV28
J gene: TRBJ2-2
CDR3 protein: CASSSIGTADTGELFF